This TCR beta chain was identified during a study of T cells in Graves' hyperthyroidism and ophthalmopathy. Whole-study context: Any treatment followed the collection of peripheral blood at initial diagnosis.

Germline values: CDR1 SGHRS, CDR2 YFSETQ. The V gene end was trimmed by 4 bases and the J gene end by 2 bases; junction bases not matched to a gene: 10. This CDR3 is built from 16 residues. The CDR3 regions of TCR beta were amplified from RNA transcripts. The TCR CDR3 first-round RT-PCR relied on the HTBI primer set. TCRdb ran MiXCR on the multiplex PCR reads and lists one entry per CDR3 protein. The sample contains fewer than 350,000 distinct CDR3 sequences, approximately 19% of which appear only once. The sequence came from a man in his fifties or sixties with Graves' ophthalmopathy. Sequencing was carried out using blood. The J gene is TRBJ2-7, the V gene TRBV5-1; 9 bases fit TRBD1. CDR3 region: CASSISTGTGTYEQYF. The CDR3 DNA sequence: TGCGCCAGCAGCATCTCCACCGGGACAGGGACCTACGAGCAGTACTTC.